One sample yielded the 17 T cell receptor beta chains listed below, sequenced in a study of breast tumors, draining lymph nodes, adjacent tissues. TCRdb used MiXCR to reprocess the multiplex PCR reads, holding one entry per CDR3 protein. The sample holds more than 100,000 distinct CDR3 sequences; 20% to 25% are singletons and the top ten take more than 2.5%. Breast cancer patients provided tissue from their axillary draining lymph nodes. Material for sequencing was axillary lymph node tissue. The receptor set was obtained from a female donor with breast cancer. Some clones in this sample may be carry-over from other donors' samples.

At least ten counts were recorded for this clonotype. The chain links TRBV7-8 to TRBJ2-3; 11 bases line up with TRBD1. Trimming cost V 5 bases and J 0 bases; bases outside gene matches: 4. The CDR3 is made up of 16 amino acids. Germline-derived CDR1 and CDR2 are SGHVS and FQNEAQ. CDR3 loop: CASSVGQGGSTDTQYF. CDR3 coding DNA: TGTGCCAGCAGCGTGGGACAGGGGGGAAGCACAGATACGCAGTATTTT.

J is TRBJ2-5 and V is TRBV30, with 7 bases aligning to TRBD2. J gave up 3 bases and V 0 bases, and 4 bases lay outside the gene matches. Germline lookup yields CDR1 GTSNPN and CDR2 SVGIG (reference sequence). This CDR3 region has 14 residues. CDR3 sequence (DNA): TGTGCCTGGAGTGTTGGCAGCGGGGAAGAGACCCAGTACTTC. Protein sequence: CAWSVGSGEETQYF.

Turning to this clonotype: A much larger clone differs by one base, so this may be a read error. The chain joins TRBV6-6 to TRBJ2-7, with 10 bases aligning to TRBD2. Per the germline V gene, CDR1 is MNHNY and CDR2 is SVGAGI (reference sequence). Unmatched junction bases numbered 4, after V lost 6 bases and J lost 2 bases. The CDR3 runs 14 residues. CDR3 coding DNA: TGTGCCAGCAGCGGGACTAGCGAGGCCTACGAGCAGTACTTC. Its translation is CASSGTSEAYEQYF.

In its sample, this clonotype was seen many times. The rearrangement uses TRBV4-1 and TRBJ2-2; D is unresolved. Germline lookup yields CDR1 MGHRA and CDR2 YSYEKL. Trimming pared 1 base from V and 5 bases from J, leaving 11 bases between. The CDR3 has 15 residues. The CDR3 bases are TGCGCCAGCAGCCAAGGACTCAGCTTAACCGGGGAGCTGTTTTTT. Amino acids: CASSQGLSLTGELFF.

Comments on this clonotype: At one end, the junction sequence differs from germline, possibly due to a read error. The chain links TRBV7-9 to TRBJ1-5; D is uncertain. In germline, CDR1 is SEHNR, CDR2 FQNEAQ (reference sequence). This CDR3 is built from 13 residues. In DNA form, the CDR3 reads TGTGCCGGCAGCCCAGGAGAACGTCAGCCCCAGCATTTT. Protein product: CAGSPGERQPQHF. Full variable domain (missing parts from reference TRBV7-9 and TRBJ1-5): DTGVSQNPRHKITKRGQNVTFRCDPISEHNRLYWYRQTLGQGPEFLTYFQNEAQLEKSRLLSDRFSAERPKGSFSTLEIQRTEQGDSAMYLCAGSPGERQPQHFGDGTRLSIL.

The table lists this clonotype with many counts. The genes are TRBV11-1 and TRBJ2-1; 11 bases line up with TRBD2. This CDR3 is 15 amino acids long. J gave up 10 bases and V 5 bases, and 10 bases lay outside the gene matches. Germline CDR1 SGHAT, CDR2 FQDESV (reference sequence). CDR3 sequence: CASSLTSGSLDEQFF. DNA for the CDR3: TGTGCCAGCAGCCTAACTAGCGGGAGTCTTGACGAGCAGTTCTTC.

The table lists this clonotype with a few counts. The chain couples TRBV6-2 or TRBV6-3 to TRBJ1-2; possibly TRBD1 for D (5 bases). This CDR3 has 13 amino acids. Germline V gene data show CDR1 as MNHEY and CDR2 as SVGEGT. Between the trimmed V and J ends, which lost 2 bases and 8 bases, there was a span of 12 bases. The CDR3 sequence is CASSYTAGSGYTF. The CDR3 coding sequence is TGTGCCAGCAGTTACACGGCAGGGAGCGGCTACACCTTC.

This clonotype was seen at least ten times. This chain joins TRBV4-1 and TRBJ1-2; the D is unclear. The CDR3 sequence is 16 residues long. Trimming removed 0 bases from V and 5 bases from J, with 16 bases in between. In germline, CDR1 is MGHRA, CDR2 YSYEKL. CDR3 protein: CASSQDSLAALYGYTF. The CDR3, as DNA: TGCGCCAGCAGCCAAGATTCTCTGGCAGCTCTATATGGCTACACCTTC.

This clonotype has a count of ten or more. J is TRBJ2-7 and V is TRBV4-2, with 10 bases that match TRBD2. This CDR3 is 17 amino acids long. V shed 1 base and J 2 bases; nucleotides not matched to a gene: 8. Germline-derived CDR1 and CDR2 are LGHNA and YNFKEQ. The CDR3 here is CASSQATGLAATYEQYF. CDR3 nucleotide sequence: TGTGCCAGCAGCCAAGCTACAGGACTAGCGGCAACCTACGAGCAGTACTTC.

This clonotype appeared many times. The CDR3: CASRGLAGQETQYF. The CDR3 nucleotides read TGTGCCAGCAGGGGACTAGCGGGCCAAGAGACCCAGTACTTC. The genes are TRBV6-9 and TRBJ2-5; 12 bases agree with TRBD2. The germline gives CDR1 MNHGY, CDR2 SVAAGI. V shed 6 bases, J shed 1 base, and the junction held 0 bases outside the gene matches. The CDR3 consists of 14 residues.

This clonotype has at least ten counts. The V call is TRBV10-3, the J call TRBJ2-7; D is undetermined. The V end was cut by 5 bases, the J end by 2 bases, with 7 bases between. This CDR3 is built from 12 residues. In germline, CDR1 is ENHRY, CDR2 SYGVKD. The CDR3 loop is CAISTEPYEQYF. As DNA, the CDR3 is TGTGCCATCAGTACTGAGCCCTACGAGCAGTACTTC.

This clonotype was seen repeatedly, ten times or more. The gene calls are TRBV2 and TRBJ2-1; a possible D gene is TRBD1 (6 bases). Germline V lookup: CDR1 SNHLY, CDR2 FYNNEI. The CDR3 has 13 amino acids. V lost 5 bases and J 5 bases, leaving 10 bases between the germline ends. The DNA for the CDR3 is TGTGCCAGCAGTTCAGGGGCCCACAATGAGCAGTTCTTC. Translated, it gives CASSSGAHNEQFF.

This clonotype has a count of ten or more. The CDR3 sequence is CASSLITGLGPYNEQFF. The CDR3 DNA reads TGTGCCAGCAGCTTAATAACGGGTCTGGGACCCTACAATGAGCAGTTCTTC. The chain uses TRBV7-9 and TRBJ2-1; D might be TRBD1 or TRBD2, each matching 5 bases. Germline V gene data show CDR1 as SEHNR and CDR2 as FQNEAQ (reference sequence). The CDR3 consists of 17 residues. The germline V and J ends were trimmed by 2 bases and 2 bases, with 16 bases remaining between them.

This clonotype has at least ten counts. The chain's CDR3 is CASSLGGGRAYEQYF. CDR3 sequence (DNA): TGTGCCAGCAGCTTAGGTGGCGGGAGGGCGTACGAGCAGTACTTC. This rearrangement joins TRBV5-6 to TRBJ2-7; 9 positions agree with TRBD2. Germline trimming cut 2 bases from V and 4 bases from J; bases unmatched to any gene: 7. This CDR3 has 15 residues. Germline CDR1 and CDR2: SGHDT and YYEEEE.

This clonotype was observed many times. The V and J genes are TRBV12-3 or TRBV12-4 and TRBJ1-2; no firm D call. V was pared by 6 bases and J by 4 bases, with 12 bases between. This CDR3 region has 13 residues. The CDR3 sequence: CASSPTETYGYTF. CDR3 sequence (DNA): TGTGCCAGCAGCCCGACCGAAACCTATGGCTACACCTTC.

This clonotype was detected many times. The chain is built from TRBV7-3 and TRBJ2-1; a weak D match, TRBD2 (6 bases). The CDR3 is 15 residues long. Germline V gives CDR1 SGHTA, CDR2 FQGTGA. The V gene lost 2 bases and the J gene lost 4 bases, with 12 bases spanning the gap. The CDR3 DNA follows: TGTGCCAGCAGCTTAGGGGACTCCCCGTACAATGAGCAGTTCTTC. Amino acids: CASSLGDSPYNEQFF.

This clonotype was observed at least ten times. DNA of the CDR3: TGTGCCAGCAGGGGGCTTGGAAACACCATATATTTT. This encodes CASRGLGNTIYF. This chain joins TRBV2 and TRBJ1-3, with D maybe TRBD1 (5 bases). Germline-derived CDR1 and CDR2 are SNHLY and FYNNEI. CDR3 length equals 12 residues. V lost 6 bases and J lost 3, with 6 bases in between. Complete variable domain (other parts from reference TRBV2 and TRBJ1-3): EPEVTQTPSHQVTQMGQEVILRCVPISNHLYFYWYRQILGQKVEFLVSFYNNEISEKSEIFDDQFSVERPDGSNFTLKIRSTKLEDSAMYFCASRGLGNTIYFGEGSWLTVV.